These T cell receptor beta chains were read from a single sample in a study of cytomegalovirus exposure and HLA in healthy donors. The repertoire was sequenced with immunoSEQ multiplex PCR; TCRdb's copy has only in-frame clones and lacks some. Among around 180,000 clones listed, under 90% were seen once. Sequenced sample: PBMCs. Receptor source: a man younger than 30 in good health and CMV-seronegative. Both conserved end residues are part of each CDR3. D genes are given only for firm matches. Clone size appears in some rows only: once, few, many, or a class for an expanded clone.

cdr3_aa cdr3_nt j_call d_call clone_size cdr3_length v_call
CASNGDRVHQPQHF TGTGCCAGCAACGGAGACAGGGTTCATCAGCCCCAGCATTTT TRBJ1-5 TRBD1 . 14 TRBV2
CASSWAPNYGYTF TGTGCCAGCAGTTGGGCCCCAAACTATGGCTACACCTTC TRBJ1-2 . . 13 TRBV27
CASSLWGTSGGTIDTQYF TGTGCCAGCAGTTTATGGGGAACTAGCGGGGGAACTATCGATACGCAGTATTTT TRBJ2-3 TRBD2 . 18 TRBV28
CASSLAPAGFYGYTF TGTGCCAGCAGTTTGGCCCCCGCGGGGTTCTATGGCTACACCTTC TRBJ1-2 . . 15 TRBV27
CASSLGGRGFTGELFF TGTGCCAGCAGCTTAGGTGGCAGGGGGTTCACCGGGGAGCTGTTTTTT TRBJ2-2 TRBD1 . 16 TRBV7-9
CASSQDAGGGGHYGYTF TGCGCCAGCAGCCAAGATGCCGGGGGAGGGGGGCACTATGGCTACACCTTC TRBJ1-2 . . 17 TRBV4-1
CASSQNTGRGQPQHF TGCGCCAGCAGCCAGAATACAGGGAGGGGTCAGCCCCAGCATTTT TRBJ1-5 . . 15 TRBV4-3
CASSHSNGTSCYEQYF TGCGCCAGCAGTCATTCAAATGGGACTAGCTGTTACGAGCAGTACTTC TRBJ2-7 TRBD2 once 16 TRBV23-1
CASSEGFAGRHEQYF TGTGCCAGCAGTGAAGGATTCGCGGGGAGGCACGAGCAGTACTTC TRBJ2-7 . once 15 TRBV25-1
CASSLSEGAVTDTQYF TGTGCCAGCAGTTTATCGGAGGGGGCGGTGACAGATACGCAGTATTTT TRBJ2-3 . . 16 TRBV27
CASSLNFREAFF TGTGCCAGCAGTTTAAATTTCCGGGAAGCTTTCTTT TRBJ1-1 . . 12 TRBV28
CASSEASYGGTEAFF TGTGCCAGCAGTGAAGCTAGTTACGGTGGTACTGAAGCTTTCTTT TRBJ1-1 . few 15 TRBV6-1
CASSPPGLAFNEQFF TGTGCCAGCAGCCCACCGGGACTAGCGTTTAATGAGCAGTTCTTC TRBJ2-1 TRBD2 . 15 TRBV7-9
CASYRGPGETQYF TGTGCCAGCTACAGGGGCCCCGGAGAGACCCAGTACTTC TRBJ2-5 TRBD1 . 13 TRBV6-1
CASTEGEVGQPQHF TGTGCCAGCACCGAGGGAGAGGTCGGTCAGCCCCAGCATTTT TRBJ1-5 . . 14 TRBV2
CASRRDLNTEAFF TGTGCCAGCCGGCGGGATTTGAACACTGAAGCTTTCTTT TRBJ1-1 . . 13 TRBV6-1
CASSPQDRPNYGYTF TGTGCCAGCTCCCCGCAGGACAGACCTAACTATGGCTACACCTTC TRBJ1-2 . . 15 TRBV18
CSARLGIEQYF TGCAGTGCTCGTCTAGGAATCGAGCAGTACTTC TRBJ2-7 . few 11 TRBV20-1
CSSSLASVKINTEAFF TGTTCCAGCAGCTTAGCTAGCGTAAAGATAAACACTGAAGCTTTCTTT TRBJ1-1 . . 16 TRBV7-9